This T cell receptor beta chain was observed in a study of blood T cell repertoires in COVID-19. Trimming stripped 0 bases from V and 4 bases from J, with 12 bases between. The CDR3 extends over 16 amino acids. In germline, CDR1 is MGHRA, CDR2 YSYEKL. The table came from immunoSEQ multiplex PCR; TCRdb's copy has only in-frame clones and leaves some out. The table includes some 160,000 clones, approximately 80% detected once. This receptor was taken from a human donor in a cohort sampled during active COVID-19. This chain connects TRBV4-1 to TRBJ2-2; TRBD1 might be the D (6 bases). Sequencing was performed on peripheral blood. The CDR3 spells CASSQDGQPGTGELFF. DNA for the CDR3: TGCGCCAGCAGCCAAGATGGACAGCCGGGCACCGGGGAGCTGTTTTTT.